One sample yielded the 5 T cell receptor beta chains listed below, sequenced in a study of blood T cell repertoires in COVID-19. The data were produced by immunoSEQ multiplex PCR, yet TCRdb's version contains in-frame clones alone and is incomplete. Of fewer than 300,000 clones listed, around 83% are singletons. Input material: PBMCs or T cells enriched from blood (not recorded which). The source of these receptors is a man in his forties or fifties who had been exposed to COVID-19.

CDR3 sequence (DNA): TGTGCCAGCAGTTACCAGACTAGCGGGATCTACAATGAGCAGTTCTTC. Encoded protein: CASSYQTSGIYNEQFF. The chain combines TRBV6-5 with TRBJ2-1, with 11 bases that match TRBD2. From germline, CDR1 is MNHEY and CDR2 SVGAGI. This CDR3 is 16 amino acids long. J was trimmed by 3 bases and V by 2 bases; bases with no gene match: 3.

This clone was found once. The rearrangement joins TRBV29-1 to TRBJ1-4; 8 nucleotides align to TRBD1. Germline-derived CDR1 and CDR2 are SQVTM and ANQGSEA. With 6 bases clipped from V and 8 bases from J, the junction kept 14 bases outside the gene matches. CDR3 size: 15 residues. For the CDR3, the DNA is TGCAGCGTAGTACCGCAGGGGGCCGGTCGGGAAAAACTGTTTTTT. Translation gives CSVVPQGAGREKLFF. Full variable domain (missing parts from reference TRBV29-1 and TRBJ1-4): SAVISQKPSRDICQRGTSLTIQCQVDSQVTMMFWYRQQPGQSLTLIATANQGSEATYESGFVIDKFPISRPNLTFSTLTVSNMSPEDSSIYLCSVVPQGAGREKLFFGSGTQLSVL.

This chain connects TRBV5-1 to TRBJ2-5; tentatively, D is TRBD1 (5 bases). V was cut by 0 bases and J by 4 bases, with 10 bases left in between. Germline V lookup: CDR1 SGHRS, CDR2 YFSETQ. The CDR3 spans 14 residues. The CDR3 loop reads CASSLEGVGETQYF. The DNA for the CDR3 is TGCGCCAGCAGCTTGGAAGGGGTAGGAGAGACCCAGTACTTC.

The chain joins TRBV9 to TRBJ2-3; a weak D match, TRBD2 (6 bases). The CDR3 extends over 15 amino acids. V was cut by 2 bases and J by 2 bases, with 12 bases left in between. Germline-derived CDR1 and CDR2 are SGDLS and YYNGEE. The CDR3 loop reads CASSVVAEPTDTQYF. The CDR3, as DNA: TGTGCCAGCAGCGTCGTAGCGGAACCCACAGATACGCAGTATTTT. Supplemented by reference TRBV9 and TRBJ2-3, the full variable domain reads DSGVTQTPKHLITATGQRVTLRCSPRSGDLSVYWYQQSLDQGLQFLIQYYNGEERAKGNILERFSAQQFPDLHSELNLSSLELGDSALYFCASSVVAEPTDTQYFGPGTRLTVL.

This sequence joins TRBV12-3 or TRBV12-4 and TRBJ2-7; no reliable D call. This CDR3 has 11 amino acids. V was trimmed by 8 bases and J by 3 bases, leaving 8 bases between them. CDR3 sequence (DNA): TGTGCCAGCGGGTCGGGCTACGAGCAGTACTTC. Translating it yields CASGSGYEQYF.